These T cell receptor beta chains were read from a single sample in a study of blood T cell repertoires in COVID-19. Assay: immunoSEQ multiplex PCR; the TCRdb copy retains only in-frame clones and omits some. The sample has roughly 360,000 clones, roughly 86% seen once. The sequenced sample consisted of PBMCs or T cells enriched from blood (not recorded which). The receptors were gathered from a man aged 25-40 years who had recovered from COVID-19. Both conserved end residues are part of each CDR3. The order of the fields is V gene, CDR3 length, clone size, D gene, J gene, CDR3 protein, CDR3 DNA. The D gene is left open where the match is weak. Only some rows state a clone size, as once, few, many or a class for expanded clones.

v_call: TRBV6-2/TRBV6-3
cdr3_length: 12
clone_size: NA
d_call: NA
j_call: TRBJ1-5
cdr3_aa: CASSYPVQPQHF
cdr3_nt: TGTGCCAGCAGTTACCCAGTACAGCCCCAGCATTTT

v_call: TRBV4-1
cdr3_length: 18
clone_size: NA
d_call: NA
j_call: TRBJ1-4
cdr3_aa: CASSQPRQSAGLNEKLFF
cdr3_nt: TGCGCCAGCAGCCAACCCCGACAGTCAGCAGGCCTTAATGAAAAACTGTTTTTT

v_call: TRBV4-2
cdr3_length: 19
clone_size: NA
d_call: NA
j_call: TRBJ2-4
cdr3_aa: CASSSPPLRGHLAKNIQYF
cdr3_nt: TGTGCCAGCAGCTCCCCCCCTCTAAGGGGACACCTAGCCAAAAACATTCAGTACTTC

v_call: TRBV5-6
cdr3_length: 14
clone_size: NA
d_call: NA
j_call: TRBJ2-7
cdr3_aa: CASSGGGNSYEQYF
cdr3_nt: TGTGCCAGCAGCGGGGGCGGCAACTCCTACGAGCAGTACTTC

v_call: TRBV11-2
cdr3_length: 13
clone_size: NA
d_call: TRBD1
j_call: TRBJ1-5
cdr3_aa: CASAQGSNQPQHF
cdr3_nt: TGTGCCAGCGCACAGGGGAGCAATCAGCCCCAGCATTTT

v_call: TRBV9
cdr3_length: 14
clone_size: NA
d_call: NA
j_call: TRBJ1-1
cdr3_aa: CASSLRTGNTEAFF
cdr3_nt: TGTGCCAGCAGCCTTCGGACGGGAAACACTGAAGCTTTCTTT

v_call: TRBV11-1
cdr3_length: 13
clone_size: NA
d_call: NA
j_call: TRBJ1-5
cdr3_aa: CASSRDRNQPQHF
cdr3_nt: TGTGCCAGCAGCAGAGACAGGAATCAGCCCCAGCATTTT

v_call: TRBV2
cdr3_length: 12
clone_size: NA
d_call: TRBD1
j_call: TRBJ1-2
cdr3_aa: CASKEGADGYTF
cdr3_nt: TGTGCCAGCAAGGAGGGGGCGGATGGCTACACCTTC

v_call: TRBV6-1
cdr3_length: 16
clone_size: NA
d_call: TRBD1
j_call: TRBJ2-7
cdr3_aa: CASSGGTGTGDYEQYF
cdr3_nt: TGTGCCAGCAGTGGAGGAACCGGGACAGGAGACTACGAGCAGTACTTC

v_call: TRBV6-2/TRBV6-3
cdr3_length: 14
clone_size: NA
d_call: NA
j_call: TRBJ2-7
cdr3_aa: CASSEPGTLYEQYF
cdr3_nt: TGTGCCAGCAGCGAGCCCGGGACTCTCTACGAGCAGTACTTC

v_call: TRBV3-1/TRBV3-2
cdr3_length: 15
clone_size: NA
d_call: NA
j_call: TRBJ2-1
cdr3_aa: CASSQPGVADNEQFF
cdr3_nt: TGTGCCAGCAGCCAACCTGGAGTGGCGGACAATGAGCAGTTCTTC

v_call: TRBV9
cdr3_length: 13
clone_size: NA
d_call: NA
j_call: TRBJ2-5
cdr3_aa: CASSAGDGETQYF
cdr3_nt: TGTGCCAGCAGCGCGGGGGACGGAGAGACCCAGTACTTC

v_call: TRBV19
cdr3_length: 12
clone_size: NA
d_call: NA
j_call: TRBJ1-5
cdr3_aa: CATGKENQPQHF
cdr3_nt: TGTGCCACCGGGAAGGAGAATCAGCCCCAGCATTTT

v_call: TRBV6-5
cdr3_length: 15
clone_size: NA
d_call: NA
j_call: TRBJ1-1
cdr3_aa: CASAEVGFWNTEAFF
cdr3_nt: TGTGCCAGCGCGGAGGTGGGGTTCTGGAACACTGAAGCTTTCTTT

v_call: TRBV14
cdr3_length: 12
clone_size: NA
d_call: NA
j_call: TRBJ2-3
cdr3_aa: CASSQVTDTQYF
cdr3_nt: TGTGCCAGCAGCCAAGTAACAGATACGCAGTATTTT

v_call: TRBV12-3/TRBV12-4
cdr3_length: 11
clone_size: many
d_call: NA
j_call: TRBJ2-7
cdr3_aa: CASSQGYEQYF
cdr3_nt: TGTGCCAGCAGTCAGGGCTACGAGCAGTACTTC

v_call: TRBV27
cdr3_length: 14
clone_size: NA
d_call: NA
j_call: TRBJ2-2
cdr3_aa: CASSFLGMTGELFF
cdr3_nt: TGTGCCAGCAGTTTCCTCGGTATGACCGGGGAGCTGTTTTTT

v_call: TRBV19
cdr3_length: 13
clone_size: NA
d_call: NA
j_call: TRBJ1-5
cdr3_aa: CASQSTGGMPQHF
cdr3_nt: TGTGCCAGTCAATCCACCGGAGGGATGCCCCAGCATTTT

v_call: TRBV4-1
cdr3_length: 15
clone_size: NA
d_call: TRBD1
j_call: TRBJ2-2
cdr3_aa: CASSPWTGDAGELFF
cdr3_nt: TGCGCCAGCAGCCCGTGGACAGGGGATGCCGGGGAGCTGTTTTTT

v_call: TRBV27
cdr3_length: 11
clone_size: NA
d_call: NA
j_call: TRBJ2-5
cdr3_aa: CASIAGETQYF
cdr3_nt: TGTGCCAGCATCGCGGGAGAGACCCAGTACTTC

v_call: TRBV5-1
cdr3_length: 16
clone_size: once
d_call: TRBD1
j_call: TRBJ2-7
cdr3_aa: CASSPGQGSHSYEQYF
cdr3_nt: TGCGCCAGCAGCCCTGGACAGGGATCCCACTCCTACGAGCAGTACTTC

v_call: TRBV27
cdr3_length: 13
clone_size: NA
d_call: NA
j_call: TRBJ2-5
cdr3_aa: CASKGQNQETQYF
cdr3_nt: TGTGCCAGCAAAGGACAGAACCAAGAGACCCAGTACTTC

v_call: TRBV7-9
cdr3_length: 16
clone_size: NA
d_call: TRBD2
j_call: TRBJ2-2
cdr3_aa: CASRGDSGANTGELFF
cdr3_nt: TGTGCCAGCAGGGGCGATAGCGGGGCGAACACCGGGGAGCTGTTTTTT

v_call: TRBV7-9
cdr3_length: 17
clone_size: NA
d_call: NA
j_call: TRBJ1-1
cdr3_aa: CASSLISGGWSSTEAFF
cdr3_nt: TGTGCCAGCAGCTTAATCAGTGGGGGGTGGTCCAGCACTGAAGCTTTCTTT

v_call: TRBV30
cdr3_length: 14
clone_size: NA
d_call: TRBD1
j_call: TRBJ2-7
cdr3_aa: CAWRPTGPPYEQYF
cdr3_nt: TGTGCCTGGAGGCCGACAGGGCCCCCCTACGAGCAGTACTTC

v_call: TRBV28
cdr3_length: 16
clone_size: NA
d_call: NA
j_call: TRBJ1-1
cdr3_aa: CASSLVGARMNTEAFF
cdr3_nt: TGTGCCAGCAGTTTAGTGGGGGCCCGAATGAACACTGAAGCTTTCTTT

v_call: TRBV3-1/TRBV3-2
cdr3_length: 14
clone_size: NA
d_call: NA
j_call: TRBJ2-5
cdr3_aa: CASSQDRAWETQYF
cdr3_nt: TGTGCCAGCAGCCAAGATCGAGCATGGGAGACCCAGTACTTC

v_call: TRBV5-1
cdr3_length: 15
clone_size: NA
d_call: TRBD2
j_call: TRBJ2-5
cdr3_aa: CASSLIPGGQETQYF
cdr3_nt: TGCGCCAGCAGCTTGATCCCGGGGGGGCAGGAGACCCAGTACTTC

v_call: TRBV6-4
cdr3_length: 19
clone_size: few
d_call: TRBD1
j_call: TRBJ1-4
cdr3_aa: CASKGVSGTGKGRGEKLFF
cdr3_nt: TGTGCCAGCAAGGGCGTGTCCGGGACAGGGAAGGGTCGAGGTGAAAAACTGTTTTTT

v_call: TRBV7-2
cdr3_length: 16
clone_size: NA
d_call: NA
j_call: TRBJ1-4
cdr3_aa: CASSLGRVGTNEKLFF
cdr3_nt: TGTGCCAGCAGCTTAGGGAGGGTTGGAACTAATGAAAAACTGTTTTTT

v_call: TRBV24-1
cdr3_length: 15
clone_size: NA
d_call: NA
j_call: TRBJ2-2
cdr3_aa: CATSDPGQNTGELFF
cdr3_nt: TGTGCCACCAGTGACCCGGGACAGAACACCGGGGAGCTGTTTTTT

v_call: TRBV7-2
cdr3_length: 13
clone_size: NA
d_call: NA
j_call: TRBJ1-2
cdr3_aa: CASPPQNVYGYTF
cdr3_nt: TGTGCCAGCCCCCCACAGAACGTCTATGGCTACACCTTC

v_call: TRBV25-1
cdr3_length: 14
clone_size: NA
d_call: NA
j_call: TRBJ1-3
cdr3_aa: CASSEVISGNTIYF
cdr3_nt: TGTGCCAGCAGTGAAGTTATCTCTGGAAACACCATATATTTT

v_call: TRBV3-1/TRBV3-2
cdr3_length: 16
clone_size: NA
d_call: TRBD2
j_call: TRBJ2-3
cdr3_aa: CASSQGTSGSTDTQYF
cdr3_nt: TGTGCCAGCAGCCAAGGGACTAGCGGTAGCACAGATACGCAGTATTTT

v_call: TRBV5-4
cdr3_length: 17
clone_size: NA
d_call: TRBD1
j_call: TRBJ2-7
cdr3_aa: CASSLDGRQGNPYEQYF
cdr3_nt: TGTGCCAGCAGCTTGGACGGGCGACAGGGGAACCCCTACGAGCAGTACTTC

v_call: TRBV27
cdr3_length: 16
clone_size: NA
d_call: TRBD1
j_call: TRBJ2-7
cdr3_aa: CASSSPGQGTSYEQYF
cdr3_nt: TGTGCCAGCAGTTCCCCGGGACAGGGGACCTCCTACGAGCAGTACTTC

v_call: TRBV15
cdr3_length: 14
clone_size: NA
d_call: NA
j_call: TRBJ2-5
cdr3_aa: CATSRTGFPETQYF
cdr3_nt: TGTGCCACCAGCAGAACAGGGTTTCCAGAGACCCAGTACTTC

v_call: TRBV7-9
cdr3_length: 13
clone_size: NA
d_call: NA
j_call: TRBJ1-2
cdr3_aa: CASSLLGRGDYTF
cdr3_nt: TGTGCCAGCAGCTTGTTGGGCAGGGGCGACTACACCTTC

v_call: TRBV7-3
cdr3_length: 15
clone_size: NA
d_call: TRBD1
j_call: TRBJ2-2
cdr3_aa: CASSPGTGFTGELFF
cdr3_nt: TGTGCCAGCAGCCCCGGGACAGGGTTCACCGGGGAGCTGTTTTTT

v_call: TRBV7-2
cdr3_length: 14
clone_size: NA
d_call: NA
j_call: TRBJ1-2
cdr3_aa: CASSLGAQLYGYTF
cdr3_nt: TGTGCCAGCAGCTTAGGGGCACAGCTCTATGGCTACACCTTC

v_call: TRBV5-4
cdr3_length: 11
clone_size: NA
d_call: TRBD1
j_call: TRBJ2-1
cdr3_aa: CASSSGGEQFF
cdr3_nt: TGTGCCAGCAGCTCAGGGGGTGAGCAGTTCTTC

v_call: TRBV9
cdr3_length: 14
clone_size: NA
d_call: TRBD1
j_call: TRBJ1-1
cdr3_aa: CASSASTGGPEAFF
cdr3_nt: TGTGCCAGCAGCGCGTCGACAGGGGGACCTGAAGCTTTCTTT

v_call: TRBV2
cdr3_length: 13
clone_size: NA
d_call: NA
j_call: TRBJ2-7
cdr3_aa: CAVKDRNLYEQYF
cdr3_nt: TGTGCCGTCAAAGACAGGAACCTCTACGAGCAGTACTTC